Described below is a single T cell receptor beta chain sequence and its context. This record comes from a study of Graves' ophthalmopathy and Graves' hyperthyroidism. TCR beta CDR3 amplification used RNA transcripts. Second-round multiplex PCR came after first-round RT-PCR with HTBI primers. TCRdb called the multiplex PCR reads again in MiXCR, with one record for every CDR3 protein. Among 150,000 or so distinct CDR3 sequences listed, under 40% were seen once. Ophthalmopathy-affected donors exhibited moderate-to-severe activity, CAS ≥3, NOSPECS ≥4, and duration under 3 months. The TCR originated in a woman between 40 and 55 years old with Graves' ophthalmopathy. Sequenced sample: peripheral blood.

CDR3 bases: TGCAGTGCTAGACTAGCGGACTCCTACGAGCAGTACTTC. Translation: CSARLADSYEQYF. The chain couples TRBV20-1 to TRBJ2-7; 7 bases line up with TRBD2. Germline assignment: CDR1 DFQATT and CDR2 SNEGSKA (reference sequence). The ends lost 2 bases at V and 0 bases at J; junction bases unmatched: 1. This CDR3 is built from 13 residues.